The clone carrying this T cell receptor (beta chain) occurred many times. The V gene's germline CDR1 is SNHLY and CDR2 FYNNEI. This CDR3 comprises 12 residues. Trimming removed 8 bases from V and 1 base from J, with 5 bases in between. TCRdb analysed the reads with MiXCR anew, one entry per CDR3 protein. The table includes roughly 250,000 distinct CDR3 sequences, about 30% detected once. The sample is drawn from a study of kidney transplant recipient with SARS-CoV-2 infection. The rearrangement joins TRBV2 to TRBJ2-2; no reliable D call. The clonotype comes from a male patient between 25 and 40 years old who had COVID-19 and was a kidney transplant recipient. Some T cells may be the graft donor's. The material was a blood sample, obtained at baseline and on day 111 from a kidney transplant recipient. CDR3 protein: CASLRNTGELFF. In DNA form, the CDR3 reads TGTGCCAGCCTCAGGAACACCGGGGAGCTGTTTTTT.